The 11 T cell receptor beta chains below come from one sample, sequenced in a study of naive and memory T cell subsets. The library had UMIs added by 3' ligation of an oligonucleotide to TCR cDNA. The SP2 primer and nested alpha and beta constant region primers amplified ligated cDNA in four rounds. TCRdb recomputed calls from the 5' RACE reads with MiXCR, one row per CDR3 protein. The sample includes about 62,000 distinct CDR3 sequences, less than 10% seen only once; the top ten take around 21%. The receptor source for this set is a female donor in good health.

The rearrangement joins TRBV21-1 to TRBJ2-3; the table calls TRBD1, which could not be checked here. TRBV21-1 is reported as a pseudogene. The CDR3 is 15 amino acids. This CDR3 is CASSNWTARTDTQYF. The CDR3 DNA follows: TGTGCCAGCAGCAATTGGACAGCCCGCACAGATACGCAGTATTTT.

The table lists this clonotype with a few counts. The rearrangement uses TRBV20-1 and TRBJ2-1, with a possible D match to TRBD2 (5 bases). V gave up 2 bases and J gave up 3 bases, with 14 bases separating them. There are 15 residues in the CDR3. The germline gives CDR1 DFQATT, CDR2 SNEGSKA (reference sequence). The CDR3 is CSARTSGEIYNEQFF. DNA of the CDR3: TGCAGTGCTAGAACCAGCGGAGAAATCTACAATGAGCAGTTCTTC.

This clonotype was recorded a few times. The chain carries TRBV5-1 and TRBJ2-1, with D perhaps matching TRBD2 (5 bases). CDR3 length: 15 amino acids. Germline-derived CDR1 and CDR2 are SGHRS and YFSETQ. V was cut by 1 base and J by 0 bases, with 8 bases left in between. CDR3 nucleotide sequence: TGCGCCAGCAGCTTGATCGGGGACTCCTACAATGAGCAGTTCTTC. This translates into CASSLIGDSYNEQFF. Together with reference TRBV5-1 and TRBJ2-1, the CDR3 gives the full variable domain: KAGVTQTPRYLIKTRGQQVTLSCSPISGHRSVSWYQQTPGQGLQFLFEYFSETQRNKGNFPGRFSGRQFSNSRSEMNVSTLELGDSALYLCASSLIGDSYNEQFFGPGTRLTVL.

This clonotype was seen a handful of times. In nucleotides, the CDR3 is TGTGCCAGCAGCTTAGGACTTTACAATGAGCAGTTCTTC. This codes for CASSLGLYNEQFF. The genes are TRBV7-2 and TRBJ2-1, with D hard to call. Trimming left V 1 base short and J 4 bases short, with 5 bases between. This CDR3 has 13 residues. Germline CDR1 reads SGHTA; CDR2 reads FQGNSA. Complete variable domain (other parts from reference TRBV7-2 and TRBJ2-1): GAGVSQSPSNKVTEKGKDVELRCDPISGHTALYWYRQSLGQGLEFLIYFQGNSAPDKSGLPSDRFSAERTGGSVSTLTIQRTQQEDSAVYLCASSLGLYNEQFFGPGTRLTVL.

This clonotype appeared a few times. The chain links TRBV7-8 to TRBJ2-5; weak D call: TRBD2 (5 bases). This CDR3 is built from 12 residues. V was cut by 3 bases and J by 5 bases, with 7 bases left in between. Per the germline V gene, CDR1 is SGHVS and CDR2 is FQNEAQ. In DNA, the CDR3 is TGTGCCAGCAGCTTGACTACGGAGACCCAGTACTTC. Translation gives CASSLTTETQYF.

V gene TRBV11-2 combines with J gene TRBJ2-2; D not certain. This CDR3 has 15 amino acids. CDR1 is SGHAT, CDR2 FQNNGV, per germline. The germline V and J ends were trimmed by 3 bases and 2 bases, with 10 bases remaining between them. The CDR3 reads CASSFRAQNTGELFF. CDR3 sequence (DNA): TGTGCCAGCAGCTTCCGGGCCCAAAACACCGGGGAGCTGTTTTTT. The whole variable domain, remainder taken from reference TRBV11-2 and TRBJ2-2, is EAGVAQSPRYKIIEKRQSVAFWCNPISGHATLYWYQQILGQGPKLLIQFQNNGVVDDSQLPKDRFSAERLKGVDSTLKIQPAKLEDSAVYLCASSFRAQNTGELFFGEGSRLTVL.

The chain is built from TRBV6-5 and TRBJ2-1; TRBD1 matches at 8 bases. V lost 5 bases, J lost 4 bases, and 16 bases stayed unmatched. There are 18 residues in the CDR3. Germline CDR1 reads MNHEY; CDR2 reads SVGAGI. CDR3 sequence: CASSPAIERTGWYNEQFF. CDR3 nucleotides: TGTGCCAGCAGTCCCGCTATCGAGAGGACAGGGTGGTACAATGAGCAGTTCTTC.

In the case of this clonotype: Compared with germline, one end of the junction differs, possibly owing to a read error. This rearrangement joins TRBV14 to TRBJ2-1; 14 bases agree with TRBD2. Germline CDR1 reads SGHDN; CDR2 reads FVKESK. The CDR3 contains 14 residues. CDR3 in amino acids: CASSQVVPTSGRVF. As DNA, the CDR3 is TGTGCCAGCAGCCAAGTAGTTCCGACTAGCGGGAGGGTCTTC. The full variable domain, with the rest looked up from reference TRBV14 and TRBJ2-1, is EAGVTQFPSHSVIEKGQTVTLRCDPISGHDNLYWYRRVMGKEIKFLLHFVKESKQDESGMPNNRFLAERTGGTYSTLKVQPAELEDSGVYFCASSQVVPTSGRVFGPGTRLTVL.

As regards this clonotype: This may come from a read error, since a much larger clone is one base off. The chain employs TRBV6-1 and TRBJ1-1; D possibly corresponds to TRBD1 (6 bases). Germline V gene lookup returns CDR1 MNHNS and CDR2 SASEGT. The CDR3 loop spans 13 amino acids. Trimming took 7 bases from V and 1 from J, leaving 10 bases between them. CDR3 coding DNA: TGTGCCAGCACCCAGGGGACGAACACTGAAGCTTTCTTT. This translates into CASTQGTNTEAFF.

The CDR3 nucleotides read TGCAGTGCTCCTACTAGCGGGAGCACAGATACGCAGTATTTT. Protein sequence: CSAPTSGSTDTQYF. V usage is TRBV20-1 and J usage is TRBJ2-3; TRBD2 aligns across 9 bases. The CDR3 totals 14 residues. From germline, CDR1 is DFQATT and CDR2 SNEGSKA (reference sequence). J was trimmed by 0 bases and V by 5 bases; bases with no gene match: 3.

The rearrangement joins TRBV28 to TRBJ2-1, with D perhaps matching TRBD2 (5 bases). Germline V gene sequence: CDR1 MDHEN, CDR2 SYDVKM. This CDR3 comprises 14 residues. Trimming took off 3 bases at V and 5 bases at J, with 11 bases between the two ends. The CDR3 here is CASSFVGRDNEQFF. In DNA, the CDR3 is TGTGCCAGCAGTTTTGTAGGGAGAGACAATGAGCAGTTCTTC.